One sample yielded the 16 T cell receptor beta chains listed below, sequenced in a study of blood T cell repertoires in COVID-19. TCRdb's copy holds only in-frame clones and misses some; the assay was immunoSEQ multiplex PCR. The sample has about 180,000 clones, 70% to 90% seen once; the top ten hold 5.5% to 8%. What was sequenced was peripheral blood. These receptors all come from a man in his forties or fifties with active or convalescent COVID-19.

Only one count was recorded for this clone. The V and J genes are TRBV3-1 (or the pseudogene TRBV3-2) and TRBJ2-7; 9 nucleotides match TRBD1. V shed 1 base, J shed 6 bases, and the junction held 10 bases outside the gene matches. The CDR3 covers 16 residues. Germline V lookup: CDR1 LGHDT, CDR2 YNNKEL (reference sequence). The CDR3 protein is CASSQGGGTGSVEQYF. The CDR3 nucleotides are TGTGCCAGCAGCCAAGGGGGCGGGACAGGGTCGGTCGAGCAGTACTTC.

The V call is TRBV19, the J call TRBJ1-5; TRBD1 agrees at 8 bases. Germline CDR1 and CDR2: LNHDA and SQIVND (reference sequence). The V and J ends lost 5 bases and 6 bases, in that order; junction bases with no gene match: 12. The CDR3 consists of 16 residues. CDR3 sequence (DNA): TGTGCCAGTAGTGCGCCTACAGGGGGGGCGGGTCAGCCCCAGCATTTT. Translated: CASSAPTGGAGQPQHF.

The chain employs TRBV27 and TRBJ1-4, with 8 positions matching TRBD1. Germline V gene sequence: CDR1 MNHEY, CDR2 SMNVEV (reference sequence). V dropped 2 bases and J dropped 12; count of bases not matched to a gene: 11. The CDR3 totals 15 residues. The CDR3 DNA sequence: TGTGCCAGCAGTTTACACGGGACAGGCGGCCTTGAACTGTTTTTT. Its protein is CASSLHGTGGLELFF. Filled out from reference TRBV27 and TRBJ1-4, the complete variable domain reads EAQVTQNPRYLITVTGKKLTVTCSQNMNHEYMSWYRQDPGLGLRQIYYSMNVEVTDKGDVPEGYKVSRKEKRNFPLILESPSPNQTSLYFCASSLHGTGGLELFFGSGTQLSVL.

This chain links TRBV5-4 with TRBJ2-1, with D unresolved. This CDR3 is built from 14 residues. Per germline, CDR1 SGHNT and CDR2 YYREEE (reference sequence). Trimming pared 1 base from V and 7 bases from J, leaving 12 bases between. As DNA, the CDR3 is TGTGCCAGCAGCTTGTCTACAGTTGTAAATGAGCAGTTCTTC. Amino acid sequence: CASSLSTVVNEQFF.

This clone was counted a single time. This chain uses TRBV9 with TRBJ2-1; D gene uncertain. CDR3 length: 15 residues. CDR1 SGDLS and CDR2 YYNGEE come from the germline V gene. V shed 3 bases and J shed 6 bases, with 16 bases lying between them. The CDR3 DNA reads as TGTGCCAGCAGCGCGCTAGTAAACCCCCCCAATGAGCAGTTCTTC. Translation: CASSALVNPPNEQFF.

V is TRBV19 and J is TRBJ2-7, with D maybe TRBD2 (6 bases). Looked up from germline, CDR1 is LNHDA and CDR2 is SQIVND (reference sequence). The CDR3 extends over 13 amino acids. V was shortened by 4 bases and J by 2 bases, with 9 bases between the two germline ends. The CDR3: CASSRDFAYEQYF. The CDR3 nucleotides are TGTGCCAGTAGTAGGGACTTTGCCTACGAGCAGTACTTC.

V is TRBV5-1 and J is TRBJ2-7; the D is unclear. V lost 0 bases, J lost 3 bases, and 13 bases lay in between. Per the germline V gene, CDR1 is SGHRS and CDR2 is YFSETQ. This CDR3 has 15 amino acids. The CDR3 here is CASSLGEVRVYEQYF. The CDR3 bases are TGCGCCAGCAGCTTGGGTGAGGTCCGAGTCTACGAGCAGTACTTC.

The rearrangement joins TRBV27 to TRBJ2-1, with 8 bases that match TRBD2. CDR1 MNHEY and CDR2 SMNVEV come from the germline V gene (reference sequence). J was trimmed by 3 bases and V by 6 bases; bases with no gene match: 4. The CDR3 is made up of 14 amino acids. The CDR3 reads CASRTSAIYNEQFF. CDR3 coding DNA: TGTGCCAGCAGGACTAGCGCTATCTACAATGAGCAGTTCTTC.

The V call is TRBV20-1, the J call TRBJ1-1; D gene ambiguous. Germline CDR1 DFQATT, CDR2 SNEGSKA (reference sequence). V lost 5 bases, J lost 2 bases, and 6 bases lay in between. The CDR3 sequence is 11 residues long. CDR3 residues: CSAGVNTEAFF. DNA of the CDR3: TGCAGTGCTGGAGTAAACACTGAAGCTTTCTTT.

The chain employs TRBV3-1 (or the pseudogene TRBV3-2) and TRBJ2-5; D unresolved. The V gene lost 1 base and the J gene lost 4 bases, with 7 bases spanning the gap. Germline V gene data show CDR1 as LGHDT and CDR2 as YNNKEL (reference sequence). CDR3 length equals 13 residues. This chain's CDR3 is CASSQGQAETQYF. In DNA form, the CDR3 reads TGTGCCAGCAGCCAAGGCCAAGCAGAGACCCAGTACTTC.

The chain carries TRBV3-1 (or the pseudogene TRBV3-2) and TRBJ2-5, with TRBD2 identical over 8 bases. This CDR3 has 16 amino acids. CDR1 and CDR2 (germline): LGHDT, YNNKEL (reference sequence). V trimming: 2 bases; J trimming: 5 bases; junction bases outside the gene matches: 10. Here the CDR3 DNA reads TGTGCCAGCAGCCAATCTAATCGGGGGGGCCGCGAGACCCAGTACTTC. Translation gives CASSQSNRGGRETQYF.

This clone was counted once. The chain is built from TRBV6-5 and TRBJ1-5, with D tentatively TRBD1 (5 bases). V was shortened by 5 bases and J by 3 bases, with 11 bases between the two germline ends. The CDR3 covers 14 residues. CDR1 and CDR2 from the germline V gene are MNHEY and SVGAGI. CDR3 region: CASSPGGFNQPQHF. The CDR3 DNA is TGTGCCAGCAGTCCCGGGGGATTCAATCAGCCCCAGCATTTT.

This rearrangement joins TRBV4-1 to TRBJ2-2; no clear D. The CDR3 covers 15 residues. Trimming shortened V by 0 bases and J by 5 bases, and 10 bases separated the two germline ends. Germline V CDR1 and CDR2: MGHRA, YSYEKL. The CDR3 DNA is TGCGCCAGCAGCCAAGACCTAATAGAAACCGGGGAGCTGTTTTTT. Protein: CASSQDLIETGELFF.

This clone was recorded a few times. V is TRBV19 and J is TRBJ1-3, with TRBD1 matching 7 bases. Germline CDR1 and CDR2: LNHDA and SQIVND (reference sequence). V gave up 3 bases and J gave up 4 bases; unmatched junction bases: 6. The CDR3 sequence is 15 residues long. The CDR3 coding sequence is TGTGCCAGTAGTATTTCGGGACAGCGGGGAAACACCATATATTTT. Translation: CASSISGQRGNTIYF. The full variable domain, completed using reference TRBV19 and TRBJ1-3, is DGGITQSPKYLFRKEGQNVTLSCEQNLNHDAMYWYRQDPGQGLRLIYYSQIVNDFQKGDIAEGYSVSREKKESFPLTVTSAQKNPTAFYLCASSISGQRGNTIYFGEGSWLTVV.

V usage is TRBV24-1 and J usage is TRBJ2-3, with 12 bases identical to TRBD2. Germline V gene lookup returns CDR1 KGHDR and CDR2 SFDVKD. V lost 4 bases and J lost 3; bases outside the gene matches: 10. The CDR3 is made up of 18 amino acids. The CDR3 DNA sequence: TGTGCCACCAGTGAGTGGACTAGCGGGGTTCGGTCGACAGATACGCAGTATTTT. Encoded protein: CATSEWTSGVRSTDTQYF.

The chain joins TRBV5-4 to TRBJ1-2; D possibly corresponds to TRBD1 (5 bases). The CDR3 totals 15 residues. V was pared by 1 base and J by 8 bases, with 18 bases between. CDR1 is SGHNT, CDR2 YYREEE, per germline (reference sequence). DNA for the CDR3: TGTGCCAGCAGCTTGACCCGGGGGGGAACGGAAGGCTACACCTTC. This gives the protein CASSLTRGGTEGYTF.